Below, 32 T cell receptor beta chains from the same sample are listed, as sequenced in a study of T cells in Graves' hyperthyroidism and ophthalmopathy. TCR beta CDR3 regions were amplified from RNA. The HTBI primer set served for first-round RT-PCR of the TCR CDR3. A single record per CDR3 protein comes from TCRdb applying MiXCR to the multiplex PCR reads. In the table there are approximately 640,000 distinct CDR3 sequences, around a sixth of which are singletons. Sample: blood. These receptors were taken from a man aged 45 to 65 with Graves' hyperthyroidism.

This clonotype was seen ten or more times. This chain uses TRBV27 with TRBJ1-1; D call uncertain. This CDR3 spans 15 amino acids. V was clipped by 4 bases and J by 4 bases, with 16 bases between them. CDR1 is MNHEY, CDR2 SMNVEV, per germline (reference sequence). CDR3 amino acids: CASSSPRSLGTEAFF. In DNA form, the CDR3 reads TGTGCCAGCAGTTCCCCACGGTCTCTGGGCACTGAAGCTTTCTTT.

This clonotype was seen many times. The chain links TRBV6-1 to TRBJ2-2, with a weak D call TRBD1 (6 bases). V was clipped by 5 bases and J by 4 bases, with 14 bases between them. The CDR3 runs to 15 residues. CDR1 is MNHNS and CDR2 is SASEGT in the germline V gene. For the CDR3, the DNA is TGTGCCAGCAGTTCTCTAGAGGGGGTCACCGGGGAGCTGTTTTTT. Translation gives CASSSLEGVTGELFF.

This clonotype was detected many times. The chain combines TRBV12-3 or TRBV12-4 with TRBJ2-3, with D possibly being TRBD1 (5 bases). The CDR3 has 11 amino acids. Trimming removed 8 bases at V and 8 bases at J, with 11 bases between. The CDR3 reads CASVGRGTQYF. CDR3 sequence (DNA): TGTGCCAGCGTTGGAAGGGGTACGCAGTATTTT.

This clonotype showed up just a few times. The V and J genes are TRBV25-1 and TRBJ1-2; maybe TRBD1 (6 bases). The CDR3 runs to 13 residues. Germline loops: CDR1 MGHDK, CDR2 SYGVNS. The ends were cut back, 6 bases at V and 7 bases at J, with 15 bases in the middle. The CDR3: CASSATGKGGYTF. CDR3 DNA: TGTGCCAGCAGCGCAACAGGGAAGGGTGGCTACACCTTC.

The chain uses TRBV7-2 and TRBJ2-7; D is possibly TRBD2 (5 bases). The CDR3 extends over 14 amino acids. CDR1 is SGHTA, CDR2 FQGNSA, per germline. V gave up 5 bases and J gave up 3 bases, with 14 bases separating them. The CDR3 DNA follows: TGTGCCAGCAGCCTCGGGATTTTCATCTACGAGCAGTACTTC. Protein: CASSLGIFIYEQYF. The full variable domain, with the rest looked up from reference TRBV7-2 and TRBJ2-7, is GAGVSQSPSNKVTEKGKDVELRCDPISGHTALYWYRQSLGQGLEFLIYFQGNSAPDKSGLPSDRFSAERTGGSVSTLTIQRTQQEDSAVYLCASSLGIFIYEQYFGPGTRLTVT.

The sample holds a few counts of this clonotype. The rearrangement links TRBV12-3 or TRBV12-4 to TRBJ2-1; TRBD2 aligns across 9 bases. CDR3 size: 16 residues. The V segment lost 5 bases and the J segment 7 bases; nucleotides outside the gene matches: 12. The CDR3 nucleotides are TGTGCCAGCAGTCCTGGTGATAGCGGGAGTCCGAATGAGCAGTTCTTC. Translating gives CASSPGDSGSPNEQFF.

This chain connects TRBV5-6 to TRBJ2-7, with D possibly being TRBD2 (5 bases). Per the germline V gene, CDR1 is SGHDT and CDR2 is YYEEEE. V was trimmed by 4 bases and J by 3 bases, leaving 11 bases between them. CDR3 length: 13 residues. The DNA of the CDR3 is TGTGCCAGCAGCACGGGGTACGGCTACGAGCAGTACTTC. This encodes CASSTGYGYEQYF. Filled out from reference TRBV5-6 and TRBJ2-7, the complete variable domain reads DAGVTQSPTHLIKTRGQQVTLRCSPKSGHDTVSWYQQALGQGPQFIFQYYEEEERQRGNFPDRFSGHQFPNYSSELNVNALLLGDSALYLCASSTGYGYEQYFGPGTRLTVT.

There are many counts of this clonotype. This chain joins TRBV7-3 and TRBJ2-2; 12 bases agree with TRBD2. The V gene's germline CDR1 is SGHTA and CDR2 FQGTGA. The ends lost 4 bases at V and 5 bases at J; junction bases unmatched: 5. The CDR3 has 16 residues. CDR3 region: CASSSPGLAGTGELFF. DNA of the CDR3: TGTGCCAGCAGCTCCCCGGGACTAGCGGGTACCGGGGAGCTGTTTTTT. The variable domain in full, with the rest retrieved from reference TRBV7-3 and TRBJ2-2, is GAGVSQTPSNKVTEKGKYVELRCDPISGHTALYWYRQSLGQGPEFLIYFQGTGAADDSGLPNDRFFAVRPEGSVSTLKIQRTERGDSAVYLCASSSPGLAGTGELFFGEGSRLTVL.

This chain uses TRBV2 with TRBJ2-5; TRBD1 agrees at 11 bases. In germline, CDR1 is SNHLY, CDR2 FYNNEI. The CDR3 consists of 14 residues. The junction had 5 bases not matched to a gene; V was cut back by 6 bases and J by 5 bases. CDR3 protein: CASRWTGGRETQYF. CDR3 in DNA: TGTGCCAGCAGGTGGACAGGGGGCAGGGAGACCCAGTACTTC.

This clonotype has just a few counts. CDR3 DNA sequence: TGCAGTGCTGTAGACCGAGGAGAGCAGTTCTTC. This translates into CSAVDRGEQFF. The rearrangement joins TRBV20-1 to TRBJ2-1; no definite D call. In germline, CDR1 is DFQATT, CDR2 SNEGSKA (reference sequence). V gave up 5 bases and J gave up 10 bases, with 12 bases separating them. The CDR3 runs to 11 residues.

This clonotype came up many times. The chain has TRBV30 and TRBJ1-3; TRBD1 agrees at 7 bases. The CDR3 is made up of 14 amino acids. The J segment lost 4 bases and the V segment lost 0 bases, leaving 3 bases of the junction unmatched. Germline V CDR1 and CDR2: GTSNPN, SVGIG (reference sequence). The DNA of the CDR3 is TGTGCCTGGAGTGTACAGGGGACAGGAAACACCATATATTTT. It yields the protein CAWSVQGTGNTIYF.

This clonotype has ten or more counts. The CDR3 region is CAWSVQGTGRNTQYF. The CDR3 coding sequence is TGTGCCTGGAGTGTACAAGGGACAGGGAGAAATACGCAGTATTTT. The rearrangement uses TRBV30 and TRBJ2-3, with 9 bases aligning to TRBD1. From germline, CDR1 is GTSNPN and CDR2 SVGIG (reference sequence). The J segment lost 7 bases and the V segment lost 0 bases, leaving 8 bases of the junction unmatched. The CDR3 has 15 amino acids.

In this sample, this clonotype turned up a few times. The chain is built from TRBV5-1 and TRBJ2-5; D may be TRBD1 (5 bases). Per the germline V gene, CDR1 is SGHRS and CDR2 is YFSETQ. CDR3 length equals 15 residues. With 0 bases removed from V and 4 bases from J, the gap between germline ends came to 13 bases. This CDR3 reads CASSLGRASGETQYF. The DNA for the CDR3 is TGCGCCAGCAGCTTGGGCAGGGCGAGTGGAGAGACCCAGTACTTC.

In this sample, this clonotype turned up a few times. The J gene is TRBJ1-3, the V gene TRBV28; D might be TRBD1 (6 bases). This CDR3 contains 15 residues. Germline CDR1 reads MDHEN; CDR2 reads SYDVKM. The ends were cut back, 0 bases at V and 2 bases at J, with 8 bases in the middle. The CDR3, as DNA: TGTGCCAGCAGTTTATGGACAGGCCCTGGAAACACCATATATTTT. Its protein is CASSLWTGPGNTIYF.

Details on this clonotype: This may stem from a read error, because a much larger clone lies one nucleotide away. The chain carries TRBV28 and TRBJ1-4; D might be TRBD1 (5 bases). V gave up 11 bases and J gave up 8 bases, with 18 bases separating them. CDR3 length: 13 amino acids. Germline V gene sequence: CDR1 MDHEN, CDR2 SYDVKM. The CDR3 reads CAGRRRGREKLFF. For the CDR3, the DNA is TGTGCCGGCCGACGGAGGGGAAGGGAAAAACTGTTTTTT. Looking up the rest from reference TRBV28 and TRBJ1-4 gives the full variable domain: DVKVTQSSRYLVKRTGEKVFLECVQDMDHENMFWYRQDPGLGLRLIYFSYDVKMKEKGDIPEGYSVSREKKERFSLILESASTNQTSMYLCAGRRRGREKLFFGSGTQLSVL.

The chain employs TRBV5-1 and TRBJ2-1; 7 nucleotides match TRBD2. This CDR3 region has 17 residues. Unmatched junction bases numbered 15, after V lost 4 bases and J lost 5 bases. Germline V gene sequence: CDR1 SGHRS, CDR2 YFSETQ. The CDR3 bases are TGCGCCAGCAGCGGAGAGAGGCTAGCGGAACAAAACAATGAGCAGTTCTTC. This codes for CASSGERLAEQNNEQFF.

This clonotype was picked up many times. The V call is TRBV27, the J call TRBJ2-1, with a tentative D call TRBD1 (5 bases). V was trimmed by 5 bases and J by 3 bases, leaving 14 bases between them. The germline V gene encodes CDR1 MNHEY and CDR2 SMNVEV (reference sequence). The CDR3 runs to 15 residues. The CDR3 region has the DNA TGTGCCAGCAGTGTGGGCAGGGTGGTCTACAATGAGCAGTTCTTC. Translated: CASSVGRVVYNEQFF.

There are a few counts of this clonotype. The V and J genes are TRBV19 and TRBJ2-3, with 8 bases lining up with TRBD2. This CDR3 is built from 15 residues. The V gene's germline CDR1 is LNHDA and CDR2 SQIVND (reference sequence). The ends lost 3 bases at V and 7 bases at J; junction bases unmatched: 9. The CDR3 spells CASSMDTTSGNTQYF. DNA of the CDR3: TGTGCCAGTAGTATGGATACTACTAGCGGTAATACGCAGTATTTT.

The chain links TRBV5-1 to TRBJ2-1, with TRBD2 identical over 14 bases. The germline CDR1 and CDR2 sequences are SGHRS and YFSETQ. The trim removed 1 base at V and 5 bases at J, leaving 2 bases unmatched. The CDR3 length is 16 residues. CDR3: CASSLWTSGRNNEQFF. CDR3 nucleotide sequence: TGCGCCAGCAGCTTGTGGACTAGCGGGAGGAACAATGAGCAGTTCTTC.

The rearrangement links TRBV3-1 to TRBJ1-1; D might be TRBD1 (5 bases). This CDR3 region has 13 residues. Trimming removed 4 bases at V and 5 bases at J, with 11 bases between. Germline values: CDR1 LGHDT, CDR2 YNNKEL (reference sequence). Written as DNA, the CDR3 is TGTGCCAGCAGCCCGTGGGGGAGAACTGAAGCTTTCTTT. Amino acid sequence: CASSPWGRTEAFF.

This clonotype was recorded at least ten times. The CDR3 coding sequence is TGTGCCAGCAGTTTCGGACAGGGGGCAGGTGAAGAGACCCAGTACTTC. Protein product: CASSFGQGAGEETQYF. The V and J genes are TRBV27 and TRBJ2-5; TRBD1 agrees at 11 bases. The CDR3 runs 16 residues. Germline V gene lookup returns CDR1 MNHEY and CDR2 SMNVEV (reference sequence). V was pared by 3 bases and J by 3 bases, with 6 bases of the junction left unmatched.

The rearrangement uses TRBV20-1 and TRBJ2-2, with D maybe TRBD1 (6 bases). From germline, CDR1 is DFQATT and CDR2 SNEGSKA (reference sequence). The CDR3 has 14 amino acids. V was shortened by 2 bases and J by 0 bases, with 7 bases between the two germline ends. The CDR3 loop is CSARKGANTGELFF. CDR3 in DNA: TGCAGTGCTAGAAAGGGGGCGAACACCGGGGAGCTGTTTTTT.

The sample holds a few counts of this clonotype. The V gene is TRBV19, the J gene TRBJ1-1; the D gene is possibly TRBD1 (6 bases). In germline, CDR1 is LNHDA, CDR2 SQIVND (reference sequence). This CDR3 is 17 amino acids long. Between the trimmed V and J ends, which lost 4 bases and 1 base, there was a span of 19 bases. CDR3 DNA sequence: TGTGCCAGTAGTACCCTCTTACCGGGACAACGGAACACTGAAGCTTTCTTT. This translates into CASSTLLPGQRNTEAFF.

This chain uses TRBV5-1 with TRBJ2-7; D is possibly TRBD2 (9 bases). Germline V gene sequence: CDR1 SGHRS, CDR2 YFSETQ. The CDR3 runs 19 residues. The V gene lost 0 bases and the J gene lost 3 bases, with 25 bases spanning the gap. CDR3 region: CASSLAVDRVPSGIYEQYF. The CDR3 DNA reads as TGCGCCAGCAGCTTGGCCGTGGACAGGGTCCCTAGCGGGATCTACGAGCAGTACTTC. The complete variable domain, with remaining parts taken from reference TRBV5-1 and TRBJ2-7, reads KAGVTQTPRYLIKTRGQQVTLSCSPISGHRSVSWYQQTPGQGLQFLFEYFSETQRNKGNFPGRFSGRQFSNSRSEMNVSTLELGDSALYLCASSLAVDRVPSGIYEQYFGPGTRLTVT.

This clonotype was recorded at least ten times. This chain connects TRBV18 to TRBJ2-2; D is undetermined. Germline loops: CDR1 KGHSH, CDR2 LQKENI. V was trimmed by 3 bases and J by 1 base, leaving 9 bases between them. CDR3 length: 15 amino acids. CDR3 sequence: CASSPTSVNTGELFF. The CDR3 bases are TGTGCCAGCTCACCGACGTCGGTGAACACCGGGGAGCTGTTTTTT.

This clonotype was observed a few times. The chain is built from TRBV20-1 and TRBJ2-2; perhaps TRBD2 as D (5 bases). Germline V gene sequence: CDR1 DFQATT, CDR2 SNEGSKA (reference sequence). Trimming pared 1 base from V and 3 bases from J, leaving 9 bases between. There are 14 residues in the CDR3. The CDR3 DNA sequence: TGCAGTGCTAGAGTGAGGGCGGACACCGGGGAGCTGTTTTTT. It yields the protein CSARVRADTGELFF.

This clonotype was seen only a few times. CDR3 sequence: CASSPPDRGHEAFF. In nucleotides, the CDR3 is TGCGCCAGCAGCCCCCCAGACAGGGGGCATGAAGCTTTCTTT. The gene calls are TRBV4-1 and TRBJ1-1; 10 nucleotides match TRBD1. CDR3 length equals 14 residues. CDR1 is MGHRA, CDR2 YSYEKL, per germline. With V trimmed by 4 bases and J by 7 bases, 6 bases remained unmatched.

This clonotype turned up a few times. The chain recombines TRBV10-3 with TRBJ2-6; 10 nucleotides agree with TRBD1. Germline CDR1 is ENHRY and CDR2 is SYGVKD. V lost 4 bases to trimming and J lost 2 bases; unmatched junction nucleotides: 2. This CDR3 region has 16 residues. The CDR3 region is CAISGTGGAGANVLTF. CDR3 in DNA: TGTGCCATCAGTGGGACAGGGGGAGCTGGGGCCAACGTCCTGACTTTC.

A few counts support this clonotype. The chain links TRBV5-1 to TRBJ1-1; D is undetermined. The V gene lost 4 bases and the J gene lost 10 bases, with 17 bases spanning the gap. The CDR3 has 13 residues. CDR1 SGHRS and CDR2 YFSETQ come from the germline V gene. CDR3 region: CASSPGVSELAFF. The CDR3 bases are TGCGCCAGCAGCCCTGGGGTTTCAGAGTTAGCTTTCTTT.

This chain links TRBV12-3 or TRBV12-4 with TRBJ1-5, with D possibly TRBD1 on 5 matching bases. Deletions cut 6 bases from V and 1 base from J, with 10 bases between. The CDR3 has 14 residues. The CDR3 spells CASRAPGSNQPQHF. The CDR3 nucleotides read TGTGCCAGCAGGGCCCCAGGGAGCAATCAGCCCCAGCATTTT.

This chain joins TRBV19 and TRBJ1-5; TRBD1 aligns across 7 bases. Germline assignment: CDR1 LNHDA and CDR2 SQIVND (reference sequence). V was pared by 5 bases and J by 4 bases, with 8 bases of the junction left unmatched. This CDR3 has 15 amino acids. The DNA of the CDR3 is TGTGCCAGTAGTGACGGACAGGCCCTTAATCAGCCCCAGCATTTT. Translation: CASSDGQALNQPQHF.

V usage is TRBV28 and J usage is TRBJ2-7; the D is unclear. The CDR3 has 16 amino acids. V lost 7 bases and J 7 bases, leaving 26 bases between the germline ends. Germline assignment: CDR1 MDHEN and CDR2 SYDVKM. CDR3 in amino acids: CASTPSRLPKVGEQYF. The CDR3 region has the DNA TGTGCCAGCACCCCTTCTAGACTCCCGAAGGTCGGGGAGCAGTACTTC.